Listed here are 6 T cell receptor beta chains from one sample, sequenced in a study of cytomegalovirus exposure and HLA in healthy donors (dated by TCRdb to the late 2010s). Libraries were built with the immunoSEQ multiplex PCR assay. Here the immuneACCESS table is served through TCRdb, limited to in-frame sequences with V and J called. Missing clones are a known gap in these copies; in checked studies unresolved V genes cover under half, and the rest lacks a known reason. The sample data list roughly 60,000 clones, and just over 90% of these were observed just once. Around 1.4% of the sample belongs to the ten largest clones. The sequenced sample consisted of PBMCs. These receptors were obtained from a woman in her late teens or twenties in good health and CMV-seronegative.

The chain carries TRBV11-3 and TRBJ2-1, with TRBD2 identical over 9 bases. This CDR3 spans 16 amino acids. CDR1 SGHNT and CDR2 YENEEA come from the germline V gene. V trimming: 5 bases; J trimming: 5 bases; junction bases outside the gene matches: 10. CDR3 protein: CASSRATAGGNNEQFF. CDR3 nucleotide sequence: TGTGCCAGCAGCCGCGCCACAGCGGGGGGTAACAATGAGCAGTTCTTC. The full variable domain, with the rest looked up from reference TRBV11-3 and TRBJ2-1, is EAGVVQSPRYKIIEKKQPVAFWCNPISGHNTLYWYLQNLGQGPELLIRYENEEAVDDSQLPKDRFSAERLKGVDSTLKIQPAELGDSAVYLCASSRATAGGNNEQFFGPGTRLTVL.

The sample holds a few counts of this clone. DNA for the CDR3: TGCAGCTGCGGGGGGGACAATGAGCAGTTCTTC. Translating it yields CSCGGDNEQFF. The chain has TRBV29-1 and TRBJ2-1; 9 bases line up with TRBD2. Trimming took 8 bases from V and 5 from J; bases not matched to a gene: 1. The CDR3 has 11 amino acids. Germline assignment: CDR1 SQVTM and CDR2 ANQGSEA.

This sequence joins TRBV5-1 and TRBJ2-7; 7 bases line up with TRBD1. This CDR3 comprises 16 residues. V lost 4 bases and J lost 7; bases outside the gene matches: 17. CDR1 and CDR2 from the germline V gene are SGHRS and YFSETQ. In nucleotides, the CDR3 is TGCGCCAGCAGCCCTGAGGACAGGACGGGGTCAGGGGAGCAGTACTTC. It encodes CASSPEDRTGSGEQYF.

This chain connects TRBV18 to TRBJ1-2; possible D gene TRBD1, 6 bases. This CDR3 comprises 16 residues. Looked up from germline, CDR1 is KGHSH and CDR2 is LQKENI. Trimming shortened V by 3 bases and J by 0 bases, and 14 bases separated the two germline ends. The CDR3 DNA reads TGTGCCAGCTCACCGAGGGCCGACAGGCCTAACTATGGCTACACCTTC. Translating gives CASSPRADRPNYGYTF.

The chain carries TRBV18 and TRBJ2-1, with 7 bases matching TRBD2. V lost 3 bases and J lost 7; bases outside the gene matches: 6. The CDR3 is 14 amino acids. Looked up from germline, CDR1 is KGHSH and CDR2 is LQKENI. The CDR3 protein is CASSPHAGGNEQFF. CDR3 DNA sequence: TGTGCCAGCTCACCCCATGCCGGGGGGAATGAGCAGTTCTTC.

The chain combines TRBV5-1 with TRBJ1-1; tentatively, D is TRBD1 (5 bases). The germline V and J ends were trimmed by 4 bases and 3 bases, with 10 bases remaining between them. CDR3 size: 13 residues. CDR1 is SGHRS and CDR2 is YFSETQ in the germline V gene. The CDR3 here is CASSPEGDTEAFF. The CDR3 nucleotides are TGCGCCAGCAGCCCCGAAGGGGACACTGAAGCTTTCTTT.